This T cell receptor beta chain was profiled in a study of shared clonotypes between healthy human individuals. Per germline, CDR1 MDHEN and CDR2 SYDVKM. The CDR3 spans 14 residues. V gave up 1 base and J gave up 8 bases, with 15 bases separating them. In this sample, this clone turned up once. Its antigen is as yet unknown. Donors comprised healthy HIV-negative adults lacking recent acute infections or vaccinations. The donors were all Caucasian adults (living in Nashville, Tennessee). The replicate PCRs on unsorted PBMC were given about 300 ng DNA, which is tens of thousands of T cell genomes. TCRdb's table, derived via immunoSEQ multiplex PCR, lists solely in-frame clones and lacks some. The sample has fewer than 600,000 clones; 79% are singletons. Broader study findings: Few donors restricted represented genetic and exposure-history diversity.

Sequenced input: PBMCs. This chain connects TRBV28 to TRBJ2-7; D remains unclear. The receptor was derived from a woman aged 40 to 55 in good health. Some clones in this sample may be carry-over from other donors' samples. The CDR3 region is CASSLSQKGGQQYF. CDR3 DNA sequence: TGTGCCAGCAGTTTATCTCAAAAGGGCGGACAGCAGTACTTC.